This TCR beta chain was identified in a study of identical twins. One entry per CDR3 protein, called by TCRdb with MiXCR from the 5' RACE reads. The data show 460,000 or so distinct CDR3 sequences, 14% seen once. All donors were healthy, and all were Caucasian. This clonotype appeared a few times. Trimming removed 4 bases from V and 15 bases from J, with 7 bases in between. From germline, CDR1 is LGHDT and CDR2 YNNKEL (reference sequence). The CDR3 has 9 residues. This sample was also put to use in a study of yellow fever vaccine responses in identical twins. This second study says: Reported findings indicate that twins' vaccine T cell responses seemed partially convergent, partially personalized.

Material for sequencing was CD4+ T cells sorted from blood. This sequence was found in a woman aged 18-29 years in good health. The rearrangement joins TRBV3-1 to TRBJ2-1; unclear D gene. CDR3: CASSRRGFF. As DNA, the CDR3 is TGTGCCAGCAGCCGACGTGGGTTCTTC.